The 21 T cell receptor beta chains given below trace back to one sample, sequenced in a study of cytomegalovirus exposure and HLA in healthy donors. Primers: 60 Vbeta forward and 13 Jbeta reverse. Clones were read by immunoSEQ multiplex PCR, and TCRdb kept only the in-frame ones, dropping some. The sample lists 200,000 to 250,000 clones, 82% occurring once. The sample consisted of PBMCs. The receptors originated from a woman between 40 and 50 years old in good health and CMV-seronegative.

The chain joins TRBV11-2 to TRBJ1-1; TRBD1 aligns across 7 bases. Germline lookup yields CDR1 SGHAT and CDR2 FQNNGV. CDR3 size: 15 residues. The trim removed 5 bases at V and 4 bases at J, leaving 10 bases unmatched. In nucleotides, the CDR3 is TGTGCCAGCAGCCCCCGTAGGGGGCTGATCACTGAAGCTTTCTTT. This sequence encodes CASSPRRGLITEAFF. Variable domain in full (rest from reference TRBV11-2 and TRBJ1-1): EAGVAQSPRYKIIEKRQSVAFWCNPISGHATLYWYQQILGQGPKLLIQFQNNGVVDDSQLPKDRFSAERLKGVDSTLKIQPAKLEDSAVYLCASSPRRGLITEAFFGQGTRLTVV.

A few counts support this clone. This chain connects TRBV29-1 to TRBJ2-1; TRBD2 aligns across 8 bases. V was pared by 5 bases and J by 0 bases, with 6 bases of the junction left unmatched. Germline CDR1 reads SQVTM; CDR2 reads ANQGSEA. The CDR3 covers 15 residues. The CDR3 loop is CSVRTSLSSYNEQFF. Here the CDR3 DNA reads TGCAGCGTTAGGACTAGCCTCAGCTCCTACAATGAGCAGTTCTTC.

V and J are TRBV5-1 and TRBJ2-1; D might be TRBD2 (6 bases). The CDR3 is 14 amino acids. V was trimmed by 7 bases and J by 3 bases, leaving 14 bases between them. Germline CDR1 and CDR2: SGHRS and YFSETQ. As DNA, the CDR3 is TGCGCCAGCGGTACGGGACTTTACTACAATGAGCAGTTCTTC. It specifies CASGTGLYYNEQFF.

The chain employs TRBV27 and TRBJ2-2, with D possibly TRBD1 on 6 matching bases. CDR1 MNHEY and CDR2 SMNVEV come from the germline V gene (reference sequence). The V and J ends lost 4 bases and 0 bases respectively, with 9 bases between them. The CDR3 loop spans 15 amino acids. The CDR3 region is CASSSDSPNTGELFF. For the CDR3, the DNA is TGTGCCAGCAGTTCGGACAGCCCGAACACCGGGGAGCTGTTTTTT.

The rearrangement joins TRBV7-9 to TRBJ1-2; 11 nucleotides line up with TRBD1. There are 16 residues in the CDR3. V was clipped by 4 bases and J by 3 bases; unmatched bases: 7. Germline V lookup: CDR1 SEHNR, CDR2 FQNEAQ (reference sequence). CDR3: CASSSEGTGGDYGYTF. The CDR3 DNA sequence: TGTGCCAGCAGCTCAGAAGGGACAGGGGGTGACTATGGCTACACCTTC.

The count of this clone is one. The CDR3 nucleotides read TGCGCCAGCAGTATTTGGACAGGGGAGACCACTGAAGCTTTCTTT. Its translation: CASSIWTGETTEAFF. The chain uses TRBV10-2 and TRBJ1-1; 9 positions agree with TRBD1. CDR1 and CDR2 (germline): WSHSY, SAAADI. Trimming cost V 5 bases and J 4 bases; bases outside gene matches: 8. The CDR3 is 15 residues long.

The chain couples TRBV9 to TRBJ2-7; possible D gene TRBD2, 6 bases. Germline lookup yields CDR1 SGDLS and CDR2 YYNGEE. The CDR3 loop spans 14 amino acids. The V end lost 0 bases, the J end lost 6 bases, and 13 bases lay between the germline ends. The CDR3 sequence: CASSVAAGSGEQYF. The CDR3 bases are TGTGCCAGCAGCGTAGCGGCGGGGTCCGGCGAGCAGTACTTC.

The rearrangement links TRBV27 to TRBJ2-1; the match to TRBD2 covers 10 bases. Trimming at V came to 2 bases and at J to 7 bases, leaving 14 bases not matched to a gene. Per germline, CDR1 MNHEY and CDR2 SMNVEV (reference sequence). This CDR3 has 18 amino acids. The CDR3 spells CASSLAPWASGGLNEQFF. CDR3 sequence (DNA): TGTGCCAGCAGTTTAGCGCCCTGGGCTAGCGGGGGCCTAAATGAGCAGTTCTTC.

The chain joins TRBV7-2 to TRBJ1-2, with D hard to call. The germline V gene has CDR1 SGHTA and CDR2 FQGNSA. The V and J ends lost 3 bases and 6 bases respectively, with 17 bases between them. This CDR3 is 15 amino acids long. CDR3 loop: CASSFFLSPRDGYTF. The CDR3, as DNA: TGTGCCAGCAGCTTTTTCCTCTCCCCGAGGGATGGCTACACCTTC.

J is TRBJ2-3 and V is TRBV7-3; 9 bases are shared with TRBD2. V shed 1 base and J 4 bases; nucleotides not matched to a gene: 3. Germline CDR1 and CDR2: SGHTA and FQGTGA. CDR3 length: 15 amino acids. The CDR3 region is CASSLIGGRADTQYF. The CDR3 DNA reads as TGTGCCAGCAGCTTAATCGGCGGGAGGGCAGATACGCAGTATTTT.

Regarding this clone: Its ends do not fully match the called genes, so a read error is possible. V and J are TRBV7-9 and TRBJ2-7, with D uncertain. Germline V gives CDR1 SEHNR, CDR2 FQNEAQ (reference sequence). CDR3 size: 17 residues. The CDR3 region has the DNA TGTTCCAGCAGCTTAGGGCTTTTACCAACAATCTCCTACGAGCAGTACTTC. This translates into CSSSLGLLPTISYEQYF.

This clone is a singleton in its sample. The chain combines TRBV14 with TRBJ2-3; maybe TRBD1 (5 bases). CDR1 is SGHDN, CDR2 FVKESK, per germline. The CDR3 contains 14 residues. V was pared by 4 bases and J by 8 bases, with 16 bases between. CDR3 in amino acids: CASSRDTGYGTQYF. CDR3 DNA: TGTGCCAGCAGCCGAGACACAGGATATGGTACGCAGTATTTT. The full variable domain, in which reference TRBV14 and TRBJ2-3 provide the parts outside the CDR3, is EAGVTQFPSHSVIEKGQTVTLRCDPISGHDNLYWYRRVMGKEIKFLLHFVKESKQDESGMPNNRFLAERTGGTYSTLKVQPAELEDSGVYFCASSRDTGYGTQYFGPGTRLTVL.

The chain has TRBV27 and TRBJ2-5; TRBD2 aligns across 9 bases. CDR3 length: 15 amino acids. V lost 7 bases, J lost 0 bases, and 6 bases stayed unmatched. Germline-derived CDR1 and CDR2 are MNHEY and SMNVEV (reference sequence). CDR3 coding DNA: TGTGCCAGCACTGCTAGCGGGAATTACCAAGAGACCCAGTACTTC. As protein: CASTASGNYQETQYF.

The V call is TRBV30, the J call TRBJ1-2, with D hard to call. The CDR3 contains 12 residues. Germline assignment: CDR1 GTSNPN and CDR2 SVGIG (reference sequence). V gave up 2 bases and J gave up 6 bases, with 10 bases separating them. CDR3 nucleotides: TGTGCCTGGAGTTATTGGCTGGATGGCTACACCTTC. Its translation: CAWSYWLDGYTF.

The chain uses TRBV27 and TRBJ2-1, with 13 bases lining up with TRBD2. CDR1 and CDR2 from the germline V gene are MNHEY and SMNVEV (reference sequence). The CDR3 spans 19 residues. V gave up 3 bases and J gave up 4 bases; unmatched junction bases: 12. The CDR3 is CASSFRTVWTSGRYNEQFF. The DNA for the CDR3 is TGTGCCAGCAGTTTTAGGACAGTCTGGACTAGCGGGAGATACAATGAGCAGTTCTTC.

This clone was recorded only once. The V and J genes are TRBV9 and TRBJ1-1, with a possible D match to TRBD1 (6 bases). Trimming left V 3 bases short and J 10 bases short, with 22 bases between. From germline, CDR1 is SGDLS and CDR2 YYNGEE. The CDR3 is made up of 15 amino acids. The CDR3 region has the DNA TGTGCCAGCAGCGCCCGAGGGGGGGCTGCGGCGGGAGCTTTCTTT. Amino acid sequence: CASSARGGAAAGAFF.

The chain employs TRBV7-3 and TRBJ2-1; TRBD2 aligns across 9 bases. Germline assignment: CDR1 SGHTA and CDR2 FQGTGA. V shed 5 bases, J shed 0 bases, and the junction held 8 bases outside the gene matches. The CDR3 is made up of 17 amino acids. CDR3 in DNA: TGTGCCAGCAGCGCGTCAGGACTAGCGAGCTCCTACAATGAGCAGTTCTTC. Its translation: CASSASGLASSYNEQFF.

The DNA of the CDR3 is TGTGCTAGTGGAACCAGGCTAGCGGGAGTCACCGGGGAGCTGTTTTTT. This translates into CASGTRLAGVTGELFF. The chain has TRBV12-5 and TRBJ2-2; 10 bases align to TRBD2. The CDR3 spans 16 residues. Germline V gene sequence: CDR1 LGHNT, CDR2 FRNRAP. J was trimmed by 4 bases and V by 6 bases; bases with no gene match: 8. The full variable domain, rest sourced from reference TRBV12-5 and TRBJ2-2, is DARVTQTPRHKVTEMGQEVTMRCQPILGHNTVFWYRQTMMQGLELLAYFRNRAPLDDSGMPKDRFSAEMPDATLATLKIQPSEPRDSAVYFCASGTRLAGVTGELFFGEGSRLTVL.

The chain's CDR3 is CASSLSLGQGSDEQFF. In DNA, the CDR3 is TGTGCCAGCAGCTTATCCTTAGGACAGGGGAGTGATGAGCAGTTCTTC. The J gene is TRBJ2-1, the V gene TRBV7-9, with 9 nucleotides matching TRBD1. Per the germline V gene, CDR1 is SEHNR and CDR2 is FQNEAQ (reference sequence). The CDR3 runs 16 residues. V was clipped by 2 bases and J by 8 bases; unmatched bases: 10.

This clone was found once. V gene TRBV7-3 combines with J gene TRBJ2-7; possible D gene TRBD2, 7 bases. Per the germline V gene, CDR1 is SGHTA and CDR2 is FQGTGA. V lost 1 base and J 2 bases, leaving 15 bases between the germline ends. The CDR3 has 16 amino acids. The CDR3 here is CASSLMGGRTTYEQYF. The CDR3, as DNA: TGTGCCAGCAGCTTAATGGGGGGGCGCACAACCTACGAGCAGTACTTC.

The chain links TRBV18 to TRBJ1-3; D possibly corresponds to TRBD1 (5 bases). The CDR3 is made up of 16 amino acids. Germline V CDR1 and CDR2: KGHSH, LQKENI. Trimming took 2 bases from V and 2 from J, leaving 13 bases between them. The CDR3 DNA is TGTGCCAGCTCACCAAGACAGAAAACACCTGGAAACACCATATATTTT. Its translation: CASSPRQKTPGNTIYF.